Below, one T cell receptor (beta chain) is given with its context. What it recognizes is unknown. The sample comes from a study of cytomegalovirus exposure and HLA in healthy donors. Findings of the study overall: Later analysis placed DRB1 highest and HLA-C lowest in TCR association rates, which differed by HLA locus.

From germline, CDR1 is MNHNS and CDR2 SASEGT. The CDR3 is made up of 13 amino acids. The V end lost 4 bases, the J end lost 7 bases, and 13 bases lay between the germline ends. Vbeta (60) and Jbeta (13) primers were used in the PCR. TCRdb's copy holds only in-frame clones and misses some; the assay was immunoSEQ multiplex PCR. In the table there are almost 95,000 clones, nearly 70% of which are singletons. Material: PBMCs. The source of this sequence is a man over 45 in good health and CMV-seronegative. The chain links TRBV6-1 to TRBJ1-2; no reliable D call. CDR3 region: CASSGRGVSGYTF. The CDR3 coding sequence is TGTGCCAGCAGTGGTCGCGGGGTGAGTGGCTACACCTTC.